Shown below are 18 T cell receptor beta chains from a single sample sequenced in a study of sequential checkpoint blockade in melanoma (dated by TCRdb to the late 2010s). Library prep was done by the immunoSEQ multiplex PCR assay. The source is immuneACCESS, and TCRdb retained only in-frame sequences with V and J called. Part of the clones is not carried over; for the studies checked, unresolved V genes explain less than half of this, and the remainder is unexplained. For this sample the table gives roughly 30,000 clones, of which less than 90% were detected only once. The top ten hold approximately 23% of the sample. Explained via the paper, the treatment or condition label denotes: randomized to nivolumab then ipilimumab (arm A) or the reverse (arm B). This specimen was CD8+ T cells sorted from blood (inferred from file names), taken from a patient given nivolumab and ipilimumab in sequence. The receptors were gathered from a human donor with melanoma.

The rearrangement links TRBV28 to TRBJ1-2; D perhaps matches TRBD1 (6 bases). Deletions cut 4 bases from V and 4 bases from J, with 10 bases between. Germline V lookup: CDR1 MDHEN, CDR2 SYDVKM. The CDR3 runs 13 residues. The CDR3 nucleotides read TGTGCCAGCAGTTCGGGACAAGCCTATGGCTACACCTTC. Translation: CASSSGQAYGYTF.

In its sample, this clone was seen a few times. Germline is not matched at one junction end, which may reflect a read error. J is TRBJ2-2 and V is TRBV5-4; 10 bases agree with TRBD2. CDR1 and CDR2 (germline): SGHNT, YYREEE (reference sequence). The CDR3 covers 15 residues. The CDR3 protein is CASSPTSGVAGELFF. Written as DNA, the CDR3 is TGCGCCAGCAGCCCAACTAGCGGGGTTGCCGGGGAGCTGTTTTTT. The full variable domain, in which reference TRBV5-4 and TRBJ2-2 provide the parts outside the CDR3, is ETGVTQSPTHLIKTRGQQVTLRCSSQSGHNTVSWYQQALGQGPQFIFQYYREEENGRGNFPPRFSGLQFPNYSSELNVNALELDDSALYLCASSPTSGVAGELFFGEGSRLTVL.

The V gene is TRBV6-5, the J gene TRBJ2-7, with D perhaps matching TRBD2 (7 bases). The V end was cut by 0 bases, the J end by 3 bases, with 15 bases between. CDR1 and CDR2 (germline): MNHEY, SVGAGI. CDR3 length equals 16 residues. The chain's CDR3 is CASSYSAGHMDYEQYF. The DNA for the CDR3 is TGTGCCAGCAGTTACTCAGCGGGACATATGGACTACGAGCAGTACTTC.

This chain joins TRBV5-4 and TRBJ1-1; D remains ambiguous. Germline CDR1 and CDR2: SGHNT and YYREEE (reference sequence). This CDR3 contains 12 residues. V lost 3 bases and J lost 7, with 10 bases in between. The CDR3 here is CASSWAGVEAFF. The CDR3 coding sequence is TGTGCCAGCAGCTGGGCCGGGGTTGAAGCTTTCTTT.

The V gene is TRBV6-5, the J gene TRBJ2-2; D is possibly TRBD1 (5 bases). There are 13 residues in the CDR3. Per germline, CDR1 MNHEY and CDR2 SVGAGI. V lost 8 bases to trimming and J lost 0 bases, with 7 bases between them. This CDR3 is CASGATNTGELFF. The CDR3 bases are TGTGCCAGCGGGGCTACGAACACCGGGGAGCTGTTTTTT.

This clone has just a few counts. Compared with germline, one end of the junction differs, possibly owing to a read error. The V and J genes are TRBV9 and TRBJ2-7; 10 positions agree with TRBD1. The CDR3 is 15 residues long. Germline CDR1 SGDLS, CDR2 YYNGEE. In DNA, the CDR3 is TGCGCCAGCAGCCCTGGACAGGGGGAAGGGTACGAGCAGTACTTC. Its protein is CASSPGQGEGYEQYF.

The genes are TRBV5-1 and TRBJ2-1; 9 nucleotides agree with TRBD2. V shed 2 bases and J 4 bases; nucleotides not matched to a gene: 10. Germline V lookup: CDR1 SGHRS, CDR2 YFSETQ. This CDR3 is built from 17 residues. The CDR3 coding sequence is TGCGCCAGCAGCTTTAGCGGGGGCGGCATCCGATACAATGAGCAGTTCTTC. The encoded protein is CASSFSGGGIRYNEQFF.

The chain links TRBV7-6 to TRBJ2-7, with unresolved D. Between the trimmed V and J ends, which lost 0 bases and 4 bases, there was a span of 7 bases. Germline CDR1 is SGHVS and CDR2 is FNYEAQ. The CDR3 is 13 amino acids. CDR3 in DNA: TGTGCCAGCAGCTTAGCGCGGCAATACGAGCAGTACTTC. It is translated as CASSLARQYEQYF. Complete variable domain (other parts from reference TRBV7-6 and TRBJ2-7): GAGVSQSPRYKVTKRGQDVALRCDPISGHVSLYWYRQALGQGPEFLTYFNYEAQQDKSGLPNDRFSAERPEGSISTLTIQRTEQRDSAMYRCASSLARQYEQYFGPGTRLTVT.

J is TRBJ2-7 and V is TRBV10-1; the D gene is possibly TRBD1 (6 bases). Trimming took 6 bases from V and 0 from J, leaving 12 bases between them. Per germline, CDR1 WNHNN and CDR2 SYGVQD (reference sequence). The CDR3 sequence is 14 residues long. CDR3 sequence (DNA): TGCGCCAGCAGCGGGACACGGAGCTCCTACGAGCAGTACTTC. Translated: CASSGTRSSYEQYF.

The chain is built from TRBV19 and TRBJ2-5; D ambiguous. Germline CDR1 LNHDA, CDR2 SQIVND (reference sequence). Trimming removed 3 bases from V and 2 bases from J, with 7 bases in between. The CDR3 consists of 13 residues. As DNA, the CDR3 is TGTGCCAGTAGTATTGAGGTACAAGAGACCCAGTACTTC. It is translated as CASSIEVQETQYF.

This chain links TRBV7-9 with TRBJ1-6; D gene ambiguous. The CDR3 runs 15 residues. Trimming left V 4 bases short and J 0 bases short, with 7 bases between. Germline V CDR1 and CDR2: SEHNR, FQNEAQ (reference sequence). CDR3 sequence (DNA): TGTGCCAGCAGCTCGGAGAGCTCCTATAATTCACCCCTCCACTTT. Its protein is CASSSESSYNSPLHF.

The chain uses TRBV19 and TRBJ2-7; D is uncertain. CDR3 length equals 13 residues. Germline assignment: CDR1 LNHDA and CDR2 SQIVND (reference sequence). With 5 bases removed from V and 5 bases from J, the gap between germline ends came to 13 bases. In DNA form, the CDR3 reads TGTGCCAGTAGTCACAGCCGCGCCGACGAGCAGTACTTC. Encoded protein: CASSHSRADEQYF.

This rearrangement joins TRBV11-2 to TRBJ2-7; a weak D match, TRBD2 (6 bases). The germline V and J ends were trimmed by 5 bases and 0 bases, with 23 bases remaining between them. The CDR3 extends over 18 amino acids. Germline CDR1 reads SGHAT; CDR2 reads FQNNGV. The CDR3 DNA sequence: TGTGCCAGCAGCCCCCCCCGGTCAAGCGGGCCAAGCTCCTACGAGCAGTACTTC. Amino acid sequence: CASSPPRSSGPSSYEQYF.

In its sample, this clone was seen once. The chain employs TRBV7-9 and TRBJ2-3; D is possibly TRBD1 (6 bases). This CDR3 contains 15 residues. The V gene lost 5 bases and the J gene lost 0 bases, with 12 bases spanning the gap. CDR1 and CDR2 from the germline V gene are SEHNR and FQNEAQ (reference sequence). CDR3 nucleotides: TGTGCCAGCAGCCCCCGGACAGTTAGCACAGATACGCAGTATTTT. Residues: CASSPRTVSTDTQYF. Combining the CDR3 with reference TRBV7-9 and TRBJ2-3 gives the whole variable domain DTGVSQNPRHKITKRGQNVTFRCDPISEHNRLYWYRQTLGQGPEFLTYFQNEAQLEKSRLLSDRFSAERPKGSFSTLEIQRTEQGDSAMYLCASSPRTVSTDTQYFGPGTRLTVL.

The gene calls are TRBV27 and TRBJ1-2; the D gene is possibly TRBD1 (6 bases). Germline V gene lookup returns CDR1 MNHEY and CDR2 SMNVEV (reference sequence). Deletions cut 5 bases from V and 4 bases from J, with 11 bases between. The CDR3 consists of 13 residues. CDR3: CASSMSRGYGYTF. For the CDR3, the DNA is TGTGCCAGCAGTATGAGCAGGGGCTATGGCTACACCTTC.

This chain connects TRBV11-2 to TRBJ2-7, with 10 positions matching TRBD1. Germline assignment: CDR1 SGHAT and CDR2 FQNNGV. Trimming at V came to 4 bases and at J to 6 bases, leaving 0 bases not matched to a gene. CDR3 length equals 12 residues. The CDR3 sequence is CASSWTGGEQYF. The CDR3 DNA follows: TGTGCCAGCAGCTGGACAGGGGGCGAGCAGTACTTC.

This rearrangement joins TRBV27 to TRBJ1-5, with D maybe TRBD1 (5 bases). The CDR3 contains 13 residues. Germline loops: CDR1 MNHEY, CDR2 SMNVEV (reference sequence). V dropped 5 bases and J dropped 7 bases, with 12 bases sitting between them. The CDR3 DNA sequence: TGTGCCAGCAGTCCCCAGACAGCCCAGCCCCAGCATTTT. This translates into CASSPQTAQPQHF.

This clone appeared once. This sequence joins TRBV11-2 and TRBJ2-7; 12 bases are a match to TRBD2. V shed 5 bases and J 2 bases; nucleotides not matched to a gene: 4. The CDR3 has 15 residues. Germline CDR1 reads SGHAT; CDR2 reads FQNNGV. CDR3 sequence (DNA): TGTGCCAGCAGCCGTTCTAGCGGGGGGGCCTACGAGCAGTACTTC. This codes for CASSRSSGGAYEQYF.